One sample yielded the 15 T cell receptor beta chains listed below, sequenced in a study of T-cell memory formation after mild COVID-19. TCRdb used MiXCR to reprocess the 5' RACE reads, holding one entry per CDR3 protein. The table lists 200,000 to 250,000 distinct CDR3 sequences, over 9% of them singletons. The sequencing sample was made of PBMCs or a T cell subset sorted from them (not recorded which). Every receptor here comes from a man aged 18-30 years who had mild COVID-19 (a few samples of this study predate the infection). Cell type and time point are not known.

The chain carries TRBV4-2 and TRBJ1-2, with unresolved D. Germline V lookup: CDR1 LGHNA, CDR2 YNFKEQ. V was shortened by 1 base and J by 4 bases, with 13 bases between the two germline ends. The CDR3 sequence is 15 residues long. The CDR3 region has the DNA TGTGCCAGCAGCCAAGGTCGGCAGGAGGGCTATGGCTACACCTTC. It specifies CASSQGRQEGYGYTF.

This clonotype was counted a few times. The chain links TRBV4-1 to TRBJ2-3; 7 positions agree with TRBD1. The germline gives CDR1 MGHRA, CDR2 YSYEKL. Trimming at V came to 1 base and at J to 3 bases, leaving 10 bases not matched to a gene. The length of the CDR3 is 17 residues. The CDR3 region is CASSQVSGRGLTDTQYF. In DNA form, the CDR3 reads TGCGCCAGCAGCCAAGTTTCAGGCAGGGGGTTAACAGATACGCAGTATTTT.

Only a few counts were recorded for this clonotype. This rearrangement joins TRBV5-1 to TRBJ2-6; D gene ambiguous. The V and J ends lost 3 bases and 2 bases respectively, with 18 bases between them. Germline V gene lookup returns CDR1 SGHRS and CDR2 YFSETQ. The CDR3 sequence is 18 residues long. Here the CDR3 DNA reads TGCGCCAGCAGCTGGATGAATAGTATGGGCCCTGGGGCCAACGTCCTGACTTTC. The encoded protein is CASSWMNSMGPGANVLTF.

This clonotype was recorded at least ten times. The CDR3 DNA reads TGCGCCAGCAGCAGTGGACAACTTGAAAATTCACCCCTCCACTTT. Its translation: CASSSGQLENSPLHF. The rearrangement uses TRBV5-1 and TRBJ1-6; D might be TRBD1 (5 bases). The V gene's germline CDR1 is SGHRS and CDR2 YFSETQ. V gave up 4 bases and J gave up 7 bases, with 15 bases separating them. CDR3 length: 15 residues.

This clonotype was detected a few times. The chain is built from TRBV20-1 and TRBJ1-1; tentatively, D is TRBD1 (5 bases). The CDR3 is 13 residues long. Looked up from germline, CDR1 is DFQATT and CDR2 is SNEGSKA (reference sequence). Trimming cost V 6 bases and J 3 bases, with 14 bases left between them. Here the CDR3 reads CSAKSVGDTEAFF. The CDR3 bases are TGCAGTGCAAAATCGGTGGGGGACACTGAAGCTTTCTTT.

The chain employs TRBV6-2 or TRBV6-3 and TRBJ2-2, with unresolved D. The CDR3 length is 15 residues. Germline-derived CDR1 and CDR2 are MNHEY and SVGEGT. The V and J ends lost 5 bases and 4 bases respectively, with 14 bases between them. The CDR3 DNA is TGTGCCAGCAGTGTACTAAGCTACTCCACCGGGGAGCTGTTTTTT. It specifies CASSVLSYSTGELFF.

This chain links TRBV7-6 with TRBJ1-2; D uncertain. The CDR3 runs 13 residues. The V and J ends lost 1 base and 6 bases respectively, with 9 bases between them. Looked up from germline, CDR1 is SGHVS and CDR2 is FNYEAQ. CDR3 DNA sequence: TGTGCCAGCAGCTTAGGAGGATACGATGGCTACACCTTC. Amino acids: CASSLGGYDGYTF.

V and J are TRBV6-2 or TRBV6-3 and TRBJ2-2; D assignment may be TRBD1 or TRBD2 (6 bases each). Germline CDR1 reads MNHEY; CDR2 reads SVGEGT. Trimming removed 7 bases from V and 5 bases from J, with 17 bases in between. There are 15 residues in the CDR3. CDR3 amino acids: CASISGGRWTGELFF. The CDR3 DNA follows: TGTGCCAGCATCAGTGGGGGGCGTTGGACCGGGGAGCTGTTTTTT.

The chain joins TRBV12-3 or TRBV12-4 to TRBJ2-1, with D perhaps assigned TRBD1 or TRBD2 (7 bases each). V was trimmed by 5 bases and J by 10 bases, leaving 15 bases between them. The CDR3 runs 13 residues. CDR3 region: CASSLRGGYEQFF. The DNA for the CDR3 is TGTGCCAGCAGTCTCAGGGGGGGTTACGAGCAGTTCTTC.

The CDR3 region is CASSQVGQGAYNEQFF. The CDR3 coding sequence is TGCGCCAGCAGCCAAGTAGGACAGGGGGCTTACAATGAGCAGTTCTTC. The chain carries TRBV4-1 and TRBJ2-1; TRBD1 aligns across 11 bases. The CDR3 runs 16 residues. V dropped 1 base and J dropped 4; count of bases not matched to a gene: 3. Germline V lookup: CDR1 MGHRA, CDR2 YSYEKL.

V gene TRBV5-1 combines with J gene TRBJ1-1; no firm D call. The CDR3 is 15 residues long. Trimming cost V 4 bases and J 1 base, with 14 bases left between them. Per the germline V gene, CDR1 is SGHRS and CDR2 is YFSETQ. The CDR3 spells CASSRRGRGNTEAFF. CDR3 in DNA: TGCGCCAGCAGCCGCCGCGGACGGGGGAACACTGAAGCTTTCTTT.

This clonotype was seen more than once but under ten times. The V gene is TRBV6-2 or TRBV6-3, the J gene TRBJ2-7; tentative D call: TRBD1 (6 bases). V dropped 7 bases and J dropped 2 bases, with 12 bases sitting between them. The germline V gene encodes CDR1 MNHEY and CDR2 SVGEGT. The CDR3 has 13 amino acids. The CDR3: CASKPTGPYEQYF. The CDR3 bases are TGTGCCAGCAAACCGACAGGCCCCTACGAGCAGTACTTC.

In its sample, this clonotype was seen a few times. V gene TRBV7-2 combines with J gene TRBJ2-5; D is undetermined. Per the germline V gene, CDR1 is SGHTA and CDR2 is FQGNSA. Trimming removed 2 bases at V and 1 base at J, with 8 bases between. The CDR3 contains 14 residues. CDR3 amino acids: CASSLLGSQETQYF. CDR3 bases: TGTGCCAGCAGCTTATTGGGCAGCCAAGAGACCCAGTACTTC.

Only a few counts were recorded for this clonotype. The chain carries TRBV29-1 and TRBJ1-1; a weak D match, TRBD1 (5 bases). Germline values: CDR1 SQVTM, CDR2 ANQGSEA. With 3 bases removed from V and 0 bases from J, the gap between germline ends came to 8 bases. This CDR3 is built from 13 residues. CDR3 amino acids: CSVDRAMNTEAFF. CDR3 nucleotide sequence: TGCAGCGTTGACAGGGCCATGAACACTGAAGCTTTCTTT.

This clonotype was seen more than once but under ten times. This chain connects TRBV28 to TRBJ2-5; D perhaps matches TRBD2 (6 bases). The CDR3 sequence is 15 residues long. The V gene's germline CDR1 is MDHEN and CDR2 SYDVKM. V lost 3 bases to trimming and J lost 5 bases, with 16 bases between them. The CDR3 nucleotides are TGTGCCAGCAGTTTCTTTGGAGGGTCCAGGGAGACCCAGTACTTC. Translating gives CASSFFGGSRETQYF.